This T cell receptor (beta chain) was observed in a study of CD8 T cells in ankylosing spondylitis. The CDR3 length is 15 residues. V dropped 2 bases and J dropped 7 bases, with 16 bases sitting between them. Germline assignment: CDR1 MNHEY and CDR2 SVGAGI. In TCRdb, the 5' RACE reads were re-called with MiXCR into one record per CDR3 protein. The data contain 150,000 to 200,000 distinct CDR3 sequences, around a tenth of them singletons. Study-wide results and limits: Disease-linked clones were reportedly significantly enriched in matched ankylosing spondylitis synovial fluid.

This clonotype was picked up many times. Its antigen is not known. The sequenced sample was blood, either unsorted or a sorted T cell fraction (not recorded which). The source is a male donor with ankylosing spondylitis or in good health (not recorded which). The chain couples TRBV6-5 to TRBJ2-3; D possibly uses TRBD1 or TRBD2 (5 bases each). The CDR3 sequence: CASSYGAQGRYTQYF. CDR3 nucleotide sequence: TGTGCCAGCAGTTACGGGGCCCAGGGACGATATACGCAGTATTTT.